This T cell receptor (beta chain) originates from a study of T cell responses to AZD1222 COVID-19 vaccine. Comment on this clone: What it recognizes is unknown.

Study-level findings and limits: Females outnumbered males among donors, who were mostly white British; clonal diversity was possibly underestimated.

This CDR3 contains 12 residues. The germline V and J ends were trimmed by 2 bases and 8 bases, with 9 bases remaining between them. From germline, CDR1 is SGHTA and CDR2 FQGNSA. This table comes from immunoSEQ multiplex PCR, and its TCRdb copy is limited to in-frame clones, with some not included. The sample includes 130,000 to 150,000 clones, roughly nine tenths of them seen just once. The specimen was peripheral blood, collected on day 0 of AZD1222 vaccination. This receptor was taken from an adult in good health. The gene calls are TRBV7-2 and TRBJ1-2; D is ambiguous. The CDR3 region has the DNA TGTGCCAGCAGCTTAATCCTGCGGGGCTACACCTTC. As protein: CASSLILRGYTF.